This section outlines one T cell receptor beta chain sequence together with its context. Its antigen is unidentified. Per germline, CDR1 DFQATT and CDR2 SNEGSKA (reference sequence). The CDR3 sequence is 13 residues long. This sample is drawn from a study of CD8 T cells in ankylosing spondylitis. Findings of the study overall: A TCR beta motif made of 7 to 9 highly homologous variants seemed typical of ankylosing spondylitis blood. Significantly higher representation of disease-linked clones was reported for matched ankylosing spondylitis synovial fluid. Past research had described some motif variants in reactive arthritis synovial fluid and blood.

TCRdb processed the 5' RACE reads anew with MiXCR; each CDR3 protein has one entry. This table holds under 550,000 distinct CDR3 sequences, 20% to 30% found once. The specimen sequenced was blood, either unsorted or a sorted T cell fraction (not recorded which). This receptor was obtained from a male donor with ankylosing spondylitis. The rearrangement joins TRBV20-1 to TRBJ2-7; TRBD2 matches 7 bases. CDR3 DNA sequence: TGCAGCTTAGAGGGCGGGAGCTCCTACGAGCAGTACTTC. Protein: CSLEGGSSYEQYF.